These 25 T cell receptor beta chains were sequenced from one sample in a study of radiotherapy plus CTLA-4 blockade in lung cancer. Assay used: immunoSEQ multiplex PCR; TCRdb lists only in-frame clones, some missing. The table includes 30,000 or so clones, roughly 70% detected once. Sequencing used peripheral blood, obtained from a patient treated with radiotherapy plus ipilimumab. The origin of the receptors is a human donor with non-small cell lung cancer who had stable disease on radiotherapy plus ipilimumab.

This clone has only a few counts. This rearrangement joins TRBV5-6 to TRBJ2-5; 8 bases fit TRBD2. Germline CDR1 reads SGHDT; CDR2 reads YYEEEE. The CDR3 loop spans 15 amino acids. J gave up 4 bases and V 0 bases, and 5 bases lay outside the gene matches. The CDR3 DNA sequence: TGTGCCAGCAGCTTGGCGGGACTAGGGGCAGAGACCCAGTACTTC. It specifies CASSLAGLGAETQYF.

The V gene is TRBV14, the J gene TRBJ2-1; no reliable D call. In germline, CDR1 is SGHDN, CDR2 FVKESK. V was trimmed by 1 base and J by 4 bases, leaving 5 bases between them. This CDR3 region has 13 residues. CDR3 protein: CASSQGTYNEQFF. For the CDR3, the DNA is TGTGCCAGCAGCCAAGGGACGTACAATGAGCAGTTCTTC.

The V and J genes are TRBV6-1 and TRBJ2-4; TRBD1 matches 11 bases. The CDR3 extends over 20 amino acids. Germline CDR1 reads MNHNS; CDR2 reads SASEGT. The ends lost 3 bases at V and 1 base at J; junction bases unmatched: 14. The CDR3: CASSDRLLGQGGVAKNIQYF. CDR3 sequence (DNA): TGTGCCAGCAGTGACCGGCTCTTGGGACAGGGGGGAGTTGCCAAAAACATTCAGTACTTC.

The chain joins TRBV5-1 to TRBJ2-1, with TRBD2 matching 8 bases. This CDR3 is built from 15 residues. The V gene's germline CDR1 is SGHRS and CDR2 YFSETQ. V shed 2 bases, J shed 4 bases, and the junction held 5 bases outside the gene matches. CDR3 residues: CASSFGSSGYNEQFF. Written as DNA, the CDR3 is TGCGCCAGCAGCTTCGGCTCTAGCGGGTACAATGAGCAGTTCTTC.

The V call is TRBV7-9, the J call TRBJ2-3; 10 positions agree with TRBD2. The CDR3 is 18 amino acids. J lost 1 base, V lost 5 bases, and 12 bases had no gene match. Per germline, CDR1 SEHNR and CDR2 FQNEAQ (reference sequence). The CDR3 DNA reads TGTGCCAGCAGCCTAGGGGATTACGGGACTAGCGGCACAGATACGCAGTATTTT. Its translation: CASSLGDYGTSGTDTQYF.

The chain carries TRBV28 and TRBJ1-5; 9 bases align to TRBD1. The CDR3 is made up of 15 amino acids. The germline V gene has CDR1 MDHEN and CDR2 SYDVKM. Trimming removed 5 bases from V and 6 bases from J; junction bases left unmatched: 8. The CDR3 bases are TGTGCCAGCAGTCCCTGGACAGGGGTTAGTCAGCCCCAGCATTTT. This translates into CASSPWTGVSQPQHF.

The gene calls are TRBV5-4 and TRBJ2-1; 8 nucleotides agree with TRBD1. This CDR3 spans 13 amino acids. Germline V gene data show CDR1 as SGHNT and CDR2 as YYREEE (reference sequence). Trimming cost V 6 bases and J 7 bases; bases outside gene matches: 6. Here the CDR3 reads CASNMDRVNEQFF. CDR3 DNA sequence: TGTGCCAGCAACATGGACAGGGTTAATGAGCAGTTCTTC.

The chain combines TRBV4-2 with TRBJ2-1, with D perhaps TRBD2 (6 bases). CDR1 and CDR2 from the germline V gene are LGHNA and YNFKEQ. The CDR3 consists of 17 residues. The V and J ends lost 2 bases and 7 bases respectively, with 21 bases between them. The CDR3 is CASSQSKTGVGWNEQFF. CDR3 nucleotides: TGTGCCAGCAGCCAATCGAAAACGGGAGTAGGTTGGAATGAGCAGTTCTTC.

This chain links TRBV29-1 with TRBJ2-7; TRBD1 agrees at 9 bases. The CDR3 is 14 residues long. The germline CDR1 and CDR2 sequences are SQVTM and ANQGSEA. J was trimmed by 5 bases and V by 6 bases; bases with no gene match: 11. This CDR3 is CSVSSPDRGDEQYF. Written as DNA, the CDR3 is TGCAGCGTCTCCTCCCCGGACAGGGGTGACGAGCAGTACTTC.

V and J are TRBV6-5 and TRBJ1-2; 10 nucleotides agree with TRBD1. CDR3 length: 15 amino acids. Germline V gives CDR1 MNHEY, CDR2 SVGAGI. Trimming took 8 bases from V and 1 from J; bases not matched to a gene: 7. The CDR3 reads CASGGQGIFNYGYTF. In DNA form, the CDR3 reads TGTGCCAGCGGGGGACAGGGGATATTTAACTATGGCTACACCTTC.

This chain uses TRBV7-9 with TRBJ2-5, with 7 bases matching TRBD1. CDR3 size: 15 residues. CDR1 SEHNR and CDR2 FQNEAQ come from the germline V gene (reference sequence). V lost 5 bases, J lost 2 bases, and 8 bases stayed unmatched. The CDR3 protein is CASSRTPGQQETQYF. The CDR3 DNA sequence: TGTGCCAGCAGCCGAACTCCGGGACAGCAAGAGACCCAGTACTTC.

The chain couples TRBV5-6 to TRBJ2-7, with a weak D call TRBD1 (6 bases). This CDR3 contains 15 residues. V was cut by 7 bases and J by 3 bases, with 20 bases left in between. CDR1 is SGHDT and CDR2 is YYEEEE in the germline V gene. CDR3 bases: TGTGCCAGCGGCCTCGAAGTGGGGGCGTACTACGAGCAGTACTTC. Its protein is CASGLEVGAYYEQYF.

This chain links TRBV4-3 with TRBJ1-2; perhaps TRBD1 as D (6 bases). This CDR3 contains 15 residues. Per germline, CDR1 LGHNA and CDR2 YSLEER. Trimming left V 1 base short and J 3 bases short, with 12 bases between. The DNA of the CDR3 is TGCGCCAGCAGCCAAGTTGGGGGCACCCACTATGGCTACACCTTC. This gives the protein CASSQVGGTHYGYTF.

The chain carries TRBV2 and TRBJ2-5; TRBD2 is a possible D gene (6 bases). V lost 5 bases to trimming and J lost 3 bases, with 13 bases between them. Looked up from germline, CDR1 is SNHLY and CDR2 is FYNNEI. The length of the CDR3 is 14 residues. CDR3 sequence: CASSPRDSKETQYF. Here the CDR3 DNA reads TGTGCCAGCAGTCCCCGGGACTCGAAAGAGACCCAGTACTTC.

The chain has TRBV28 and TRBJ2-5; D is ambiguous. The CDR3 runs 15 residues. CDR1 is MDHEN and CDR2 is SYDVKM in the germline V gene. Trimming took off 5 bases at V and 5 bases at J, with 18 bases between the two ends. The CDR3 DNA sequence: TGTGCCAGCAGTAACCGGGCAAACCACCGGGAGACCCAGTACTTC. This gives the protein CASSNRANHRETQYF. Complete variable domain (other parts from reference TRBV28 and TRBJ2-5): DVKVTQSSRYLVKRTGEKVFLECVQDMDHENMFWYRQDPGLGLRLIYFSYDVKMKEKGDIPEGYSVSREKKERFSLILESASTNQTSMYLCASSNRANHRETQYFGPGTRLLVL.

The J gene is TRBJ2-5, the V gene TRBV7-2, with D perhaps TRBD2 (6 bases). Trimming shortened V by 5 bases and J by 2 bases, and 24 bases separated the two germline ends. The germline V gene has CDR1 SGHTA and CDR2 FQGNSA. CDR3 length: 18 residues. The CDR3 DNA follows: TGTGCCAGCAGCCCCTTGGGGACTCCCTATGCCCTGCAAGAGACCCAGTACTTC. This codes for CASSPLGTPYALQETQYF.

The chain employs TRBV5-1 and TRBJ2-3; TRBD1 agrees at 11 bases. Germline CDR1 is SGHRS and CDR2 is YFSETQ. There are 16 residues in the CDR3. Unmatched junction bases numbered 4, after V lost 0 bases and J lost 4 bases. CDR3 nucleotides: TGCGCCAGCAGCTTGGCCCGGACAGGGGGCTCAGATACGCAGTATTTT. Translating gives CASSLARTGGSDTQYF.

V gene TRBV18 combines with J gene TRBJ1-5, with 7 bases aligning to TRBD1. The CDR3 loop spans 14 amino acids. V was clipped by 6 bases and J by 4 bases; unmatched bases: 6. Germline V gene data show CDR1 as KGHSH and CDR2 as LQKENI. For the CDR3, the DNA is TGTGCCAGCTCGCGGGGGGACAGTAATCAGCCCCAGCATTTT. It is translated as CASSRGDSNQPQHF.

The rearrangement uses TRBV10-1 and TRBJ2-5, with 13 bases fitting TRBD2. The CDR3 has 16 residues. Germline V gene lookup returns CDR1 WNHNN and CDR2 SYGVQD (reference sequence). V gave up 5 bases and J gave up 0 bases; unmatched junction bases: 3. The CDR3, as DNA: TGCGCCAGCAGTCGCGGGACTAGCGGGGACCAAGAGACCCAGTACTTC. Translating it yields CASSRGTSGDQETQYF.

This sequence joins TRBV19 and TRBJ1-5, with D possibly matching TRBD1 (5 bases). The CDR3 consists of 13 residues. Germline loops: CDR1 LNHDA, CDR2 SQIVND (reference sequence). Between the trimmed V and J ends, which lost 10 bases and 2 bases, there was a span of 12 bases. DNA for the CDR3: TGTGCCACCCAATGGGGGGGCAATCAGCCCCAGCATTTT. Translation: CATQWGGNQPQHF.

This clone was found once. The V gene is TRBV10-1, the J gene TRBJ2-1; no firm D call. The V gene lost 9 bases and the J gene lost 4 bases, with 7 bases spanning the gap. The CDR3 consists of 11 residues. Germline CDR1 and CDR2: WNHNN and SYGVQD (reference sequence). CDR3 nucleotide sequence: TGCGCCAGGCGAATTTACAATGAGCAGTTCTTC. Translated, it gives CARRIYNEQFF.

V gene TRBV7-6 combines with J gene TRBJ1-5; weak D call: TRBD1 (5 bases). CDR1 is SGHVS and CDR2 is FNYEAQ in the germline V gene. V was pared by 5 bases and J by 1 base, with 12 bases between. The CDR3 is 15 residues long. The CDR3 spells CASSVGVTSNQPQHF. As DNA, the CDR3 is TGTGCCAGCAGCGTAGGGGTTACGAGCAATCAGCCCCAGCATTTT.

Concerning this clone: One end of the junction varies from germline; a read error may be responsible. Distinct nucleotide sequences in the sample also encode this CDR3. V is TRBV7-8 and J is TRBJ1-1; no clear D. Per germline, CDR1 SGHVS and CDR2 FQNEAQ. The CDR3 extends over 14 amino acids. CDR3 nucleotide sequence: TGTGCCAGCAGCTTAAAATTGGCGGTGCCTGAAGCCTTCTTT. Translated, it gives CASSLKLAVPEAFF.

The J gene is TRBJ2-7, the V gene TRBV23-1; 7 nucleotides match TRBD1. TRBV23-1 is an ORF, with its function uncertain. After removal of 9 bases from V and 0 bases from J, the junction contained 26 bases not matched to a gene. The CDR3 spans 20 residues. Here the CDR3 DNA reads TGCGCCAGTGTGACAGGGCTGCCGCCTGAAGTATCCACAGTCTCCTACGAGCAGTACTTC. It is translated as CASVTGLPPEVSTVSYEQYF.

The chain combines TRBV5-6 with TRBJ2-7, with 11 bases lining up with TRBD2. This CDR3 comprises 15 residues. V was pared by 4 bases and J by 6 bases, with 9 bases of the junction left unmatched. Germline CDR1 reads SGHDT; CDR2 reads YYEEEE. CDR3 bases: TGTGCCAGCAGCCGGCCTCTAGCGGGAGGCGGCGAGCAGTACTTC. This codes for CASSRPLAGGGEQYF.